These 29 T cell receptor beta chains originate from one sample sequenced in a study of blood T cell repertoires in COVID-19. Profiling relied on immunoSEQ multiplex PCR, and the TCRdb table lists in-frame clones only, not all of them. Among a few hundred thousand clones listed, about 85% were seen once. Sequences were obtained from PBMCs or T cells enriched from blood (not recorded which). Receptors originate from a woman between 45 and 60 years old who had been exposed to COVID-19.

This chain connects TRBV6-5 to TRBJ1-1, with D uncertain. This CDR3 spans 14 amino acids. With 0 bases removed from V and 8 bases from J, the gap between germline ends came to 13 bases. Germline V gene data show CDR1 as MNHEY and CDR2 as SVGAGI. The CDR3 DNA follows: TGTGCCAGCAGTTACTCGTTTACGGCGACAGAAGCTTTCTTT. This codes for CASSYSFTATEAFF.

The sample holds a few counts of this clone. V usage is TRBV19 and J usage is TRBJ2-2; 9 bases are shared with TRBD1. There are 15 residues in the CDR3. V gave up 3 bases and J gave up 5 bases; unmatched junction bases: 4. Germline CDR1 reads LNHDA; CDR2 reads SQIVND (reference sequence). In nucleotides, the CDR3 is TGTGCCAGTAGTATTTCCGGACAGGGGACCGGGGAGCTGTTTTTT. Protein product: CASSISGQGTGELFF.

This sequence joins TRBV18 and TRBJ1-4; D unclear. Trimming pared 4 bases from V and 2 bases from J, leaving 8 bases between. CDR1 is KGHSH, CDR2 LQKENI, per germline. The CDR3 runs 14 residues. DNA for the CDR3: TGTGCCAGCTCACTGGGCGCGACTAATGAAAAACTGTTTTTT. It yields the protein CASSLGATNEKLFF.

The rearrangement links TRBV19 to TRBJ2-3, with unresolved D. V dropped 3 bases and J dropped 4 bases, with 8 bases sitting between them. Per the germline V gene, CDR1 is LNHDA and CDR2 is SQIVND (reference sequence). This CDR3 comprises 13 residues. The CDR3 DNA follows: TGTGCCAGTAGTATGCCGGTTGCAGATACGCAGTATTTT. It is translated as CASSMPVADTQYF.

The chain combines TRBV10-3 with TRBJ1-2, with 9 bases matching TRBD1. The V segment lost 2 bases and the J segment 6 bases; nucleotides outside the gene matches: 10. The CDR3 has 16 amino acids. Germline lookup yields CDR1 ENHRY and CDR2 SYGVKD. This chain's CDR3 is CAISEPRTGVAHGYTF. For the CDR3, the DNA is TGTGCCATCAGTGAGCCGAGGACAGGGGTCGCCCATGGCTACACCTTC.

This chain links TRBV10-3 with TRBJ1-2; TRBD1 matches at 7 bases. The CDR3 runs to 12 residues. The germline V gene encodes CDR1 ENHRY and CDR2 SYGVKD. With 6 bases clipped from V and 7 bases from J, the junction kept 5 bases outside the gene matches. CDR3 residues: CAISQGVTGYTF. DNA of the CDR3: TGTGCCATCAGCCAGGGGGTAACTGGCTACACCTTC.

This clone came up once. The chain joins TRBV7-9 to TRBJ2-7; 8 bases agree with TRBD1. V gave up 2 bases and J gave up 2 bases; unmatched junction bases: 5. Germline assignment: CDR1 SEHNR and CDR2 FQNEAQ (reference sequence). The CDR3 contains 15 residues. The CDR3 loop is CASSLFTGGTYEQYF. The CDR3 DNA sequence: TGTGCCAGCAGCTTATTTACAGGGGGGACCTACGAGCAGTACTTC.

The chain is built from TRBV2 and TRBJ1-2; D may be TRBD1 (6 bases). The germline gives CDR1 SNHLY, CDR2 FYNNEI. V lost 1 base, J lost 7 bases, and 13 bases lay in between. This CDR3 has 14 residues. The CDR3 loop is CASSEGGRVGGYTF. In DNA, the CDR3 is TGTGCCAGCAGTGAAGGGGGGCGAGTAGGTGGCTACACCTTC.

The J gene is TRBJ2-5, the V gene TRBV12-5; 8 nucleotides align to TRBD1. The CDR3 consists of 13 residues. The V segment lost 4 bases and the J segment 7 bases; nucleotides outside the gene matches: 5. The germline CDR1 and CDR2 sequences are LGHNT and FRNRAP. The CDR3 DNA reads TGTGCTAGTGGTTCGGACAGGGATGGGACCCAGTACTTC. Residues: CASGSDRDGTQYF.

The chain links TRBV7-8 to TRBJ1-1, with D possibly TRBD1 on 6 matching bases. Between the trimmed V and J ends, which lost 3 bases and 2 bases, there was a span of 13 bases. The CDR3 sequence is 15 residues long. CDR1 is SGHVS and CDR2 is FQNEAQ in the germline V gene. The CDR3 bases are TGTGCCAGCAGCTTGATTCAGGGGCCTAACACTGAAGCTTTCTTT. Translation gives CASSLIQGPNTEAFF.

CDR3 region: CSVGDTHYGYTF. The DNA for the CDR3 is TGCAGCGTTGGTGACACACACTATGGCTACACCTTC. J is TRBJ1-2 and V is TRBV29-1; no firm D call. This CDR3 is 12 amino acids long. The germline V gene has CDR1 SQVTM and CDR2 ANQGSEA. Trimming stripped 4 bases from V and 3 bases from J, with 9 bases between.

The chain combines TRBV6-5 with TRBJ2-1, with D maybe TRBD1 (5 bases). V lost 6 bases and J lost 6, with 12 bases in between. The CDR3 contains 13 residues. Per the germline V gene, CDR1 is MNHEY and CDR2 is SVGAGI. CDR3 residues: CASSISRGNEQFF. The CDR3 bases are TGTGCCAGCAGCATCTCTAGGGGCAATGAGCAGTTCTTC.

V gene TRBV4-3 combines with J gene TRBJ2-1, with 7 bases lining up with TRBD2. The CDR3 is 17 residues long. Germline V CDR1 and CDR2: LGHNA, YSLEER. V was pared by 0 bases and J by 5 bases, with 10 bases of the junction left unmatched. This CDR3 is CASSQDSGGSRNNEQFF. DNA of the CDR3: TGCGCCAGCAGCCAAGATTCCGGGGGGTCAAGGAACAATGAGCAGTTCTTC.

Points on this clone: At one of its ends the junction is not consistent with the germline gene, which may arise from a read error. The chain carries TRBV6-5 and TRBJ1-6; D gene ambiguous. CDR1 and CDR2 (germline): MNHEY, SVGAGI. CDR3 length equals 14 residues. CDR3 sequence: CATSYFGVDSPLHF. The CDR3 DNA reads as TGTGCCACCAGTTACTTCGGGGTCGACTCACCCCTCCACTTT.

V is TRBV27 and J is TRBJ2-1, with TRBD1 identical over 7 bases. The CDR3 is 14 amino acids. Germline V gene lookup returns CDR1 MNHEY and CDR2 SMNVEV (reference sequence). V lost 5 bases, J lost 8 bases, and 9 bases stayed unmatched. The CDR3 loop reads CASSPRQGRDEQFF. DNA for the CDR3: TGTGCCAGCAGTCCCAGACAGGGCCGGGATGAGCAGTTCTTC.

J is TRBJ1-2 and V is TRBV29-1, with D possibly matching TRBD1 (6 bases). Trimming removed 2 bases from V and 8 bases from J, with 9 bases in between. This CDR3 spans 11 amino acids. CDR1 is SQVTM, CDR2 ANQGSEA, per germline. The CDR3 sequence is CSVEWQGGYTF. The DNA for the CDR3 is TGCAGCGTTGAATGGCAGGGGGGCTACACCTTC.

The V gene is TRBV27, the J gene TRBJ2-1, with 9 bases lining up with TRBD1. With 5 bases clipped from V and 2 bases from J, the junction kept 4 bases outside the gene matches. The CDR3 has 15 amino acids. Germline-derived CDR1 and CDR2 are MNHEY and SMNVEV (reference sequence). The CDR3 DNA is TGTGCCAGCAGTCCGCGGACAGGGGCCTACAATGAGCAGTTCTTC. Translated, it gives CASSPRTGAYNEQFF.

CDR3 DNA: TGTGCCAGCAGCCGTTCAGGGGGCGATCAGCCCCAGCATTTT. It translates to CASSRSGGDQPQHF. V usage is TRBV3-1 (or the pseudogene TRBV3-2) and J usage is TRBJ1-5; 8 bases match TRBD1. J lost 5 bases, V lost 4 bases, and 4 bases had no gene match. CDR1 and CDR2 (germline): LGHDT, YNNKEL (reference sequence). The CDR3 is 14 residues long.

The V call is TRBV12-3 or TRBV12-4, the J call TRBJ1-2; D remains ambiguous. With 5 bases removed from V and 0 bases from J, the gap between germline ends came to 7 bases. The CDR3 sequence is 13 residues long. CDR3 DNA: TGTGCCAGCAGTCTTACAACTAACTATGGCTACACCTTC. Translation gives CASSLTTNYGYTF.

The chain uses TRBV30 and TRBJ1-1, with a possible D match to TRBD1 (5 bases). This CDR3 contains 14 residues. V lost 3 bases to trimming and J lost 0 bases, with 11 bases between them. Germline V gene data show CDR1 as GTSNPN and CDR2 as SVGIG (reference sequence). The CDR3 loop is CAWSRGHLNTEAFF. The CDR3 coding sequence is TGTGCCTGGAGCAGAGGACACTTGAACACTGAAGCTTTCTTT.

The chain links TRBV5-5 to TRBJ2-7; D gene ambiguous. Trimming took 1 base from V and 2 from J, leaving 16 bases between them. This CDR3 has 16 residues. Germline V gene sequence: CDR1 SGHKS, CDR2 YYEKEE (reference sequence). The CDR3 is CASSLLTTVRPYEQYF. DNA of the CDR3: TGTGCCAGCAGCTTGCTAACAACAGTTAGGCCCTACGAGCAGTACTTC.

This clone has a handful of counts. The rearrangement joins TRBV10-2 to TRBJ1-6; TRBD1 might be the D (5 bases). This CDR3 has 15 amino acids. CDR1 and CDR2 from the germline V gene are WSHSY and SAAADI. V lost 7 bases and J lost 7, with 17 bases in between. CDR3 sequence: CASTSSARENSPLHF. The CDR3 bases are TGCGCCAGCACATCCTCTGCCAGGGAAAATTCACCCCTCCACTTT.

V usage is TRBV27 and J usage is TRBJ1-1; the match to TRBD1 covers 11 bases. CDR1 MNHEY and CDR2 SMNVEV come from the germline V gene (reference sequence). The CDR3 covers 21 residues. The V gene end was trimmed by 4 bases and the J gene end by 9 bases; junction bases not matched to a gene: 28. CDR3: CASSSDRGLVGGLSEESKAFF. CDR3 nucleotides: TGTGCCAGCAGTTCGGACAGGGGGCTGGTAGGCGGTCTTTCTGAAGAGTCCAAAGCTTTCTTT.

Here the CDR3 DNA reads TGCGCCAGCAGTGACGGGGGGAGTAAGGAGCAGTTCTTC. It translates to CASSDGGSKEQFF. The chain couples TRBV10-1 to TRBJ2-1, with TRBD2 matching 7 bases. Germline trimming cut 3 bases from V and 10 bases from J; bases unmatched to any gene: 6. Per germline, CDR1 WNHNN and CDR2 SYGVQD (reference sequence). The CDR3 consists of 13 residues.

The chain carries TRBV24-1 and TRBJ2-3, with TRBD1 as a possible D gene (7 bases). The CDR3 is 19 residues long. Trimming left V 3 bases short and J 2 bases short, with 23 bases between. Germline CDR1 reads KGHDR; CDR2 reads SFDVKD. This CDR3 reads CATSDTKSTTGRITDTQYF. The CDR3 DNA reads TGTGCCACCAGTGATACCAAATCAACGACAGGGAGGATCACAGATACGCAGTATTTT.

The genes are TRBV6-1 and TRBJ2-7, with 7 bases identical to TRBD1. Germline loops: CDR1 MNHNS, CDR2 SASEGT. The CDR3 is 15 residues long. V lost 5 bases and J lost 3; bases outside the gene matches: 10. The CDR3 nucleotides read TGTGCCAGCAGTAAATCCGGGACAGCCTTCTACGAGCAGTACTTC. Translating gives CASSKSGTAFYEQYF.

The chain recombines TRBV5-6 with TRBJ1-6; maybe TRBD1 (6 bases). CDR1 is SGHDT and CDR2 is YYEEEE in the germline V gene. V was clipped by 0 bases and J by 10 bases, with 17 bases between them. This CDR3 has 16 amino acids. In nucleotides, the CDR3 is TGTGCCAGCAGCTTGGAGGCGGGGGCCGGTAGCTCACCCCTCCACTTT. Its protein is CASSLEAGAGSSPLHF.

Details on this clone: This CDR3 is also generated by other DNA sequences in the sample. The V call is TRBV5-1, the J call TRBJ1-6, with D unresolved. Per the germline V gene, CDR1 is SGHRS and CDR2 is YFSETQ. The germline V and J ends were trimmed by 0 bases and 0 bases, with 4 bases remaining between them. The CDR3 is made up of 15 amino acids. CDR3 amino acids: CASSLDSSYNSPLHF. The CDR3 bases are TGCGCCAGCAGCTTGGACAGCTCCTATAATTCACCCCTCCACTTT. The whole variable domain, remainder taken from reference TRBV5-1 and TRBJ1-6, is KAGVTQTPRYLIKTRGQQVTLSCSPISGHRSVSWYQQTPGQGLQFLFEYFSETQRNKGNFPGRFSGRQFSNSRSEMNVSTLELGDSALYLCASSLDSSYNSPLHFGNGTRLTVT.

The rearrangement links TRBV27 to TRBJ2-7; 8 bases align to TRBD1. The CDR3 extends over 14 amino acids. Trimming took 5 bases from V and 2 from J; bases not matched to a gene: 5. Germline loops: CDR1 MNHEY, CDR2 SMNVEV (reference sequence). CDR3 residues: CASSKRTGPYEQYF. The DNA for the CDR3 is TGTGCCAGCAGTAAACGGACAGGGCCCTACGAGCAGTACTTC.